This is a list of T cell receptor beta chains from one sample in a study of glioma-infiltrating T cells. TCRdb processed the multiplex PCR reads anew with MiXCR; each CDR3 protein has one entry. This sample has approximately 120,000 distinct CDR3 sequences, with less than 30% found just once. Sequenced material: glioma tissue, nonneoplastic brain tissue, or PBMCs (not recorded which). These receptors were collected from a human donor with low-grade glioma or glioblastoma, undergoing nonglioma brain surgery, or in good health (not recorded which). Both conserved end residues are part of each CDR3. D genes are given only for firm matches. Size is stated for part of the rows, as once, few or many counts, or as a class when the clone is expanded.

j_call v_call d_call clone_size cdr3_aa cdr3_nt
TRBJ2-1 TRBV2 - many CASRLLDNEQFF TGTGCCAGCCGCCTGTTGGACAATGAGCAGTTCTTC
TRBJ2-3 TRBV20-1 - many CSARPSKRYTDTQYF TGCAGTGCTAGACCCTCGAAGCGGTACACAGATACGCAGTATTTT
TRBJ1-1 TRBV28 - medium-sized CASSPLGTLNTEAFF TGTGCCAGCAGTCCCTTGGGGACATTGAACACTGAAGCTTTCTTT
TRBJ2-7 TRBV5-1 - - CASSINSCEQYF TGCGCCAGCTCAATAAACTCCTGCGAGCAGTACTTC
TRBJ2-1 TRBV5-1 - many CASSAQGREQFF TGCGCCAGCAGCGCGCAGGGACGGGAGCAGTTCTTC
TRBJ2-1 TRBV4-1 TRBD2 - CASSRSPGTSGHNEQFF TGCGCCAGCAGCCGATCCCCCGGGACTAGCGGACACAATGAGCAGTTCTTC
TRBJ2-7 TRBV7-2 TRBD1 many CASSSPGTGHYEQYF TGTGCCAGCAGCTCCCCTGGGACAGGGCACTACGAGCAGTACTTC
TRBJ2-3 TRBV20-1 - - CSGRGGGGDTQYF TGCAGCGGAAGAGGGGGAGGAGGAGATACGCAGTATTTT
TRBJ1-5 TRBV28 - many CASSSLLAGNQPQHF TGTGCCAGCAGCTCCCTTTTAGCAGGCAATCAGCCCCAGCATTTT
TRBJ1-5 TRBV7-2 - many CASSLGGVYNQPQHF TGTGCCAGCAGCTTAGGAGGGGTCTACAATCAGCCCCAGCATTTT
TRBJ2-7 TRBV10-3 - many CATTRQEHYEQYF TGTGCCACCACCCGACAAGAACACTACGAGCAGTACTTC
TRBJ2-5 TRBV6-2/TRBV6-3 TRBD1 few CSSAGGQYF TGTTCCAGTGCAGGGGGCCAGTACTTC
TRBJ1-1 TRBV5-1 - - CASSLGTGTNTEAFF TGCGCCAGCAGCTTGGGAACAGGGACGAACACTGAAGCTTTCTTT
TRBJ2-5 TRBV7-2 - many CASSLDRSRETQYF TGTGCCAGCAGCTTAGACAGGAGTCGAGAGACCCAGTACTTC
TRBJ1-2 TRBV6-1 - many CASRQSYGYTF TGTGCCAGCAGGCAGAGCTATGGCTACACCTTC
TRBJ1-5 TRBV6-6 TRBD1 - CASRPNLDRYNHLQHF TGTGCCAGCAGACCTAACTTGGACAGGTACAATCATCTCCAGCATTTT
TRBJ2-2 TRBV6-2/TRBV6-3 - many CASSYLLVSGELFF TGTGCCAGCAGTTATCTACTGGTTTCCGGGGAGCTGTTTTTT
TRBJ2-1 TRBV5-4 TRBD1 many CASGKQGGDNEQFF TGTGCCAGCGGCAAACAGGGGGGCGACAATGAGCAGTTCTTC
TRBJ2-5 TRBV7-2 - many CASSLDGQPQETQYF TGTGCCAGCAGCTTAGACGGACAGCCCCAAGAGACCCAGTACTTC
TRBJ1-1 TRBV11-3 - many CASSLHQSTEAFF TGTGCCAGCAGCTTACACCAGAGCACTGAAGCTTTCTTT
TRBJ1-1 TRBV6-1 TRBD1 - CASSRQGALNTEAFF TGTGCCAGCAGTAGGCAGGGGGCACTGAACACTGAAGCTTTCTTT
TRBJ1-3 TRBV20-1 - many CSARALSGNTIYF TGCAGTGCTAGAGCGCTTTCTGGAAACACCATATATTTT
TRBJ1-1 TRBV2 TRBD1 many CASRYHRGMNTEAFF TGTGCCAGCAGGTATCACAGGGGTATGAACACTGAAGCTTTCTTT
TRBJ2-1 TRBV20-1 - many CSAEGGSNEQFF TGCAGTGCTGAGGGGGGGAGTAATGAGCAGTTCTTC
TRBJ2-4 TRBV7-2 TRBD2 many CASSLVMGTTFTKNIQYF TGTGCCAGCAGCTTAGTCATGGGGACTACGTTCACCAAAAACATTCAGTACTTC
TRBJ2-5 TRBV7-9 - many CASSFIGQETQYF TGTGCCAGCAGCTTCATCGGACAAGAGACCCAGTACTTC
TRBJ2-1 TRBV27 - - CASSRLYEQFF TGTGCCAGCAGTCGCCTCTATGAGCAGTTCTTC
TRBJ1-5 TRBV7-2 - many CASSFTWTAFEPQHF TGTGCCAGCAGCTTTACTTGGACAGCCTTTGAGCCCCAGCATTTT
TRBJ1-4 TRBV7-2 - many CASSLGLLQGRNEKLFF TGTGCCAGCAGCTTAGGCCTCTTACAGGGTCGGAATGAAAAACTGTTTTTT
TRBJ2-7 TRBV6-2/TRBV6-3 - medium-sized CASSYSSATIVWRQYF TGTGCCAGCAGTTACTCCTCAGCGACGATCGTGTGGAGGCAGTACTTC
TRBJ2-5 TRBV25-1 - many CASKPGGETQYF TGTGCCAGCAAACCCGGTGGAGAGACCCAGTACTTC
TRBJ2-7 TRBV20-1 TRBD2 - CSARSRTSGIYEQYF TGCAGTGCTAGATCCCGGACTAGCGGAATCTACGAGCAGTACTTC
TRBJ1-2 TRBV4-3 - many CASSQDNAGRYTF TGCGCCAGCAGCCAAGATAATGCCGGCCGCTACACCTTC
TRBJ2-5 TRBV20-1 - many CSARLGETQYF TGCAGTGCTAGATTAGGGGAGACCCAGTACTTC
TRBJ2-2 TRBV20-1 TRBD1 many CSASGAGTGGLTGELFF TGCAGTGCTAGTGGGGCCGGGACAGGGGGCCTCACCGGGGAGCTGTTTTTT
TRBJ1-5 TRBV12-3/TRBV12-4 TRBD1 few CASRGTEYQPQHF TGTGCCAGCAGGGGGACAGAGTATCAGCCCCAGCATTTT
TRBJ2-4 TRBV30 - few CAWSVGGKNIQYF TGTGCCTGGAGTGTCGGCGGCAAAAACATTCAGTACTTC
TRBJ2-3 TRBV14 - many CASSAGSTQYF TGTGCCAGCAGCGCCGGGTCGACGCAGTATTTT
TRBJ2-3 TRBV7-3 TRBD2 - CASSLGGGTADTQYF TGTGCCAGCAGCTTAGGCGGGGGGACCGCCGATACGCAGTATTTT
TRBJ2-7 TRBV4-3 - many CASSPGPLSYEQYF TGCGCCAGCAGTCCGGGACCACTCTCCTACGAGCAGTACTTC
TRBJ2-3 TRBV28 TRBD2 - CVSSFSPPSGPTDTQYF TGTGTTAGCAGTTTTAGCCCACCTAGCGGGCCGACAGATACGCAGTATTTT
TRBJ1-1 TRBV27 TRBD1 many CASSPGGTEAFF TGTGCCAGCAGTCCAGGGGGCACTGAAGCTTTCTTT
TRBJ2-1 TRBV2 TRBD2 many CASPDYSGGRQFF TGTGCCAGCCCTGATTATAGCGGGGGGAGACAGTTCTTC
TRBJ2-5 TRBV29-1 - - CSVEGWSSLDQETQYF TGCAGCGTTGAGGGGTGGTCATCCCTGGACCAAGAGACCCAGTACTTC
TRBJ1-5 TRBV7-9 - many CASSRGGQYSNQPQHF TGTGCCAGCAGCCGGGGGGGACAATATAGCAATCAGCCCCAGCATTTT
TRBJ1-6 TRBV19 - - CASSITSLNNSPLHF TGTGCCAGTAGTATAACAAGCCTTAATAATTCACCCCTCCACTTT